These T cell receptor beta chains were read from a single sample in a study of blood T cell repertoires in COVID-19. The repertoire was sequenced with immunoSEQ multiplex PCR; TCRdb's copy has only in-frame clones and lacks some. The sample has roughly 68,000 clones; approximately 85% are singletons. The sequenced material came from peripheral blood. The receptor set was obtained from a man over 45 with acute or convalescent COVID-19. CDR3s include the opening cysteine and the closing phenylalanine or tryptophan. The order of the fields is J gene, D gene, V gene, clone size, CDR3 protein, CDR3 DNA. The D gene is left open where the match is weak. Clone size, where shown, is once, few, many, or a class for clones that have expanded.

>TRBJ2-5|TRBD1|TRBV11-2|.
CASSLVGQGVETQYF
TGTGCCAGCAGCTTAGTGGGACAGGGGGTGGAGACCCAGTACTTC
>TRBJ2-5|TRBD1|TRBV3-1/TRBV3-2|.
CASSLLGQTQETQYF
TGTGCCAGCAGTCTTCTGGGACAGACTCAAGAGACCCAGTACTTC
>TRBJ2-5|TRBD1|TRBV3-1/TRBV3-2|once
CASSHRGLLQETQYF
TGTGCCAGCAGCCACAGGGGGCTCCTCCAAGAGACCCAGTACTTC
>TRBJ2-3|TRBD1|TRBV11-2|.
CASSSRPAKDRYLADTQYF
TGTGCCAGCAGCTCCCGCCCAGCCAAGGACAGGTACCTGGCAGATACGCAGTATTTT
>TRBJ1-2|TRBD1|TRBV11-2|.
CASSLRQGPSNYGYTF
TGTGCCAGCAGCCTGAGACAGGGCCCCTCTAACTATGGCTACACCTTC
>TRBJ2-4|TRBD1|TRBV6-1|.
CASSETGTGKTIQYF
TGTGCCAGCAGTGAAACCGGGACAGGGAAGACCATTCAGTACTTC
>TRBJ2-4|.|TRBV4-1|medium-sized
CASSHGDSAKNIQYF
TGCGCCAGCAGCCACGGGGATAGCGCCAAAAACATTCAGTACTTC
>TRBJ2-1|.|TRBV27|.
CASSQTPNSYNEQFF
TGTGCCAGCAGTCAAACGCCGAACAGCTACAATGAGCAGTTCTTC
>TRBJ2-5|.|TRBV5-1|.
CASSLFLSYQETQYF
TGCGCCAGCAGCTTGTTCCTGTCGTACCAAGAGACCCAGTACTTC
>TRBJ1-2|.|TRBV6-5|.
CASSIDSNYGYTF
TGTGCCAGCAGTATCGACAGTAACTATGGCTACACCTTC
>TRBJ1-5|.|TRBV10-2|.
CASSPAGGLSQPQHF
TGCGCCAGCAGCCCGGCGGGGGGGTTGAGTCAGCCCCAGCATTTT
>TRBJ1-5|.|TRBV9|.
CASSPRADSNQPQHF
TGTGCCAGCAGCCCCAGGGCTGATAGCAATCAGCCCCAGCATTTT
>TRBJ1-4|.|TRBV19|.
CASSSGSQALKGLFF
TGTGCCAGTAGTTCCGGAAGTCAGGCCCTTAAGGGGCTGTTTTTT
>TRBJ2-3|.|TRBV5-4|.
CASSFQTSTDTQYF
TGTGCCAGCAGCTTTCAGACTAGCACAGATACGCAGTATTTT
>TRBJ1-3|.|TRBV19|few
CASSTRPSGEGVTIYF
TGTGCCAGTAGTACAAGACCCTCTGGCGAGGGAGTCACCATATATTTT
>TRBJ1-6|.|TRBV6-5|once
CASSALSNSPLHF
TGTGCCAGCAGCGCACTATCTAATTCACCCCTCCACTTT
>TRBJ1-5|TRBD1|TRBV5-8|.
CASSGGGYNQPQHF
TGTGCCAGCAGCGGAGGGGGCTATAATCAGCCCCAGCATTTT
>TRBJ2-1|TRBD2|TRBV6-5|.
CASSYSAGGPVEQFF
TGTGCCAGCAGTTACTCGGCGGGGGGGCCTGTTGAGCAATTCTTC
>TRBJ1-2|TRBD1|TRBV5-4|.
CASSHQTGLNGYTF
TGTGCCAGCAGTCACCAGACAGGGCTTAATGGCTACACCTTC
>TRBJ1-5|TRBD1|TRBV5-4|.
CASSIGGWNQPQHF
TGTGCCAGCAGTATAGGGGGCTGGAATCAGCCCCAGCATTTT
>TRBJ2-5|.|TRBV5-1|.
CASSWRESETQYF
TGCGCCAGCAGCTGGCGGGAAAGCGAGACCCAGTACTTC
>TRBJ1-5|TRBD1|TRBV2|.
CASRSQRQGNQPQHF
TGTGCCAGCAGATCCCAAAGACAGGGGAATCAGCCCCAGCATTTT
>TRBJ2-7|TRBD1|TRBV19|.
CASSITPTGGGYEQYF
TGTGCCAGTAGTATCACCCCGACAGGGGGCGGCTACGAGCAGTACTTC
>TRBJ2-7|TRBD1|TRBV6-1|.
CASSEKGGMGYEQYF
TGTGCCAGCAGTGAGAAAGGGGGCATGGGCTACGAGCAGTACTTC
>TRBJ2-2|TRBD1|TRBV5-1|.
CASTVRTGTATGELFF
TGCGCCAGCACAGTTCGTACCGGGACAGCCACCGGGGAGCTGTTTTTT
>TRBJ1-1|TRBD1|TRBV3-1/TRBV3-2|.
CASTPRTGGAGTEAFF
TGTGCCAGCACCCCAAGGACAGGGGGCGCCGGCACTGAAGCTTTCTTT
>TRBJ2-2|.|TRBV11-1|.
CASSFLRGRDTGELFF
TGTGCCAGCAGCTTTTTGCGGGGACGGGACACCGGGGAGCTGTTTTTT
>TRBJ2-6|.|TRBV7-3|.
CASSSPGVSGANVLTF
TGTGCCAGCAGCAGCCCAGGGGTCTCTGGGGCCAACGTCCTGACTTTC
>TRBJ2-3|.|TRBV11-2|.
CASSLSWDTGDTQYF
TGTGCCAGCAGCTTAAGTTGGGACACCGGGGATACGCAGTATTTT
>TRBJ2-1|.|TRBV7-9|once
CATQSGYNEQFF
TGTGCCACCCAGAGCGGATACAATGAGCAGTTCTTC
>TRBJ2-1|.|TRBV7-8|.
CASSLRAWGGPDNEQFF
TGTGCCAGCAGCTTAAGGGCTTGGGGGGGGCCCGACAATGAGCAGTTCTTC
>TRBJ1-1|.|TRBV24-1|.
CATSRAQGTEAFF
TGTGCCACCAGTCGCGCCCAGGGCACTGAAGCTTTCTTT
>TRBJ1-1|TRBD1|TRBV5-1|.
CASSLQGAGNTEAFF
TGCGCCAGCAGCTTACAGGGGGCGGGGAACACTGAAGCTTTCTTT
>TRBJ1-6|.|TRBV9|.
CASSPGFRNSPLHF
TGTGCCAGCAGCCCCGGGTTCCGTAATTCACCCCTCCACTTT
>TRBJ1-1|TRBD1|TRBV29-1|.
CSVAQGAVNTEAFF
TGCAGCGTTGCGCAGGGGGCGGTGAACACTGAAGCTTTCTTT
>TRBJ2-1|TRBD1|TRBV10-1|once
CASSYIRDRGYNEQFF
TGCGCCAGCAGTTACATCCGGGACAGGGGATACAATGAGCAGTTCTTC
>TRBJ1-1|.|TRBV18|.
CASSPSGMAFF
TGTGCCAGCTCACCATCAGGTATGGCTTTCTTT
>TRBJ2-3|TRBD2|TRBV2|.
CASSEEAGASTDTQYF
TGTGCCAGCAGCGAGGAAGCGGGGGCCAGCACAGATACGCAGTATTTT
>TRBJ2-2|TRBD1|TRBV9|.
CASSVRQGNTGELFF
TGTGCCAGCAGCGTGAGACAGGGGAACACCGGGGAGCTGTTTTTT
>TRBJ1-2|TRBD1|TRBV4-1|.
CASSHEPGQADYGYTF
TGCGCCAGCAGCCACGAGCCGGGACAGGCGGACTATGGCTACACCTTC
>TRBJ1-2|.|TRBV14|.
CASSQDSQAHRGYTF
TGTGCCAGCAGCCAAGATTCACAGGCCCATAGGGGCTACACCTTC
>TRBJ1-2|.|TRBV19|.
CASTDRTSGYTF
TGTGCCAGTACCGACAGGACTAGTGGCTACACCTTC
>TRBJ2-5|.|TRBV10-3|.
CAISETGEETQYF
TGTGCCATCAGTGAGACAGGTGAAGAGACCCAGTACTTC
>TRBJ2-7|TRBD2|TRBV2|.
CASSEGPGGQEQYF
TGTGCCAGCAGTGAAGGCCCGGGGGGGCAAGAGCAGTACTTC
>TRBJ1-2|TRBD1|TRBV9|.
CASSVDGTGSYGYTF
TGTGCCAGCAGCGTAGACGGGACAGGGTCATATGGCTACACCTTC
>TRBJ1-2|.|TRBV5-1|.
CASSLGEDYGYTF
TGCGCCAGCAGCTTGGGGGAGGACTATGGCTACACCTTC
>TRBJ1-1|.|TRBV7-9|.
CASSLAGGETEAFF
TGTGCCAGCAGCTTAGCTGGGGGGGAGACTGAAGCTTTCTTT
>TRBJ2-2|.|TRBV2|.
CASSGGTGLGTGELFF
TGTGCCAGCAGTGGAGGCACAGGCCTGGGCACCGGGGAGCTGTTTTTT
>TRBJ1-5|.|TRBV6-6|.
CASSDERRQHF
TGTGCCAGCAGTGACGAACGGCGGCAGCATTTT
>TRBJ1-5|TRBD1|TRBV19|.
CASLQGAGQPQHF
TGTGCCAGTTTACAGGGGGCAGGGCAGCCCCAGCATTTT
>TRBJ2-1|.|TRBV5-4|.
CASSSPDYYYNEQFF
TGTGCCAGCAGCTCCCCCGACTATTACTACAATGAGCAGTTCTTC